This T cell receptor (beta chain) comes out of a study of T cell clonality in common variable immunodeficiency. CVID and control samples used equivalent genomic DNA input. TCRdb's copy holds only in-frame clones and misses some; the assay was immunoSEQ multiplex PCR. The sample yields around 40,000 clones, without any singletons. Findings and limits, study-wide: TCRbeta clonality was increased in CVID versus healthy controls. Common variable immunodeficiency TCR beta sequences reportedly had fewer deletions and N-nucleotide insertions.

Comment on this clone: What it recognizes is unknown. The read halts 3 residues ahead of the CDR3 end, with the missing end drawn from the germline J gene.

This CDR3 has 14 amino acids. Germline V gene sequence: CDR1 SGHKS, CDR2 YYEKEE (reference sequence). Material: peripheral blood mononuclear cells. This sequence originates from a human donor with common variable immunodeficiency. J is TRBJ1-2 and V is TRBV5-5; D remains unclear. The part of the CDR3 DNA that was read is TGTGCCAGCAATCGTCCGGGAGCGGGTTGGGGC. Protein product: CASNRPGAGWG. The complete CDR3 protein is CASNRPGAGWGYTF. Supplemented by reference TRBV5-5 and TRBJ1-2, the full variable domain reads DAGVTQSPTHLIKTRGQQVTLRCSPISGHKSVSWYQQVLGQGPQFIFQYYEKEERGRGNFPDRFSARQFPNYSSELNVNALLLGDSALYLCASNRPGAGWGYTFGSGTRLTVV.